These T cell receptor beta chains were read from a single sample in a study of blood T cell repertoires in COVID-19. Clones were sequenced by immunoSEQ multiplex PCR, and TCRdb holds only the in-frame ones, with some missing. The sample comprises 150,000 to 200,000 clones, about nine tenths of which are singletons, and under 2% rests with the top ten. Sample: peripheral blood. The origin of the receptors is a man between 18 and 35 years old who had recovered from COVID-19. Each CDR3 is given with its conserved first and last residue. D genes are given only for firm matches. The size entry is marked missing in some rows and otherwise reads once, few, many or a size class.

V gene,J gene,clone size,D gene,CDR3 DNA,CDR3 protein
TRBV28,TRBJ2-2,-,-,TGTGCCAGCAATCCGACTGGAAACACCGGGGAGCTGTTTTTT,CASNPTGNTGELFF
TRBV3-1/TRBV3-2,TRBJ2-7,-,-,TGTGCCAGCAGCCCAGGGACTGTTTCCTACGAGCAGTACTTC,CASSPGTVSYEQYF
TRBV7-9,TRBJ2-7,-,-,TGTGCCAGCAGAAAGGGGTTGTACGAGCAGTACTTC,CASRKGLYEQYF
TRBV29-1,TRBJ2-1,-,TRBD2,TGCAGCGTTGGTAGCGGGAGGTTCTCCTACAATGAGCAGTTCTTC,CSVGSGRFSYNEQFF
TRBV6-5,TRBJ1-5,many,-,TGTGCCAGCAGTTTGACAGTTTATAGCAATCAGCCCCAGCATTTT,CASSLTVYSNQPQHF
TRBV4-1,TRBJ2-3,-,-,TGCGCCAGCAGGGAGAGGATGGTCACAGATACGCAGTATTTT,CASRERMVTDTQYF
TRBV12-3/TRBV12-4,TRBJ2-7,-,TRBD1,TGTGCCAGCAGCTGGGGGACAGAGCGGCCTTACTTC,CASSWGTERPYF
TRBV28,TRBJ2-7,-,TRBD2,TGTGCCAGCAGTGCTGGGGGGGGTCCTCGCTACGAGCAGTACTTC,CASSAGGGPRYEQYF
TRBV10-3,TRBJ2-7,-,TRBD2,TGTGCCATCGGACCGGGACTAGCGGGAGGGTACGAGCAGTACTTC,CAIGPGLAGGYEQYF
TRBV10-3,TRBJ2-7,-,TRBD2,TGTGCCATCAGTGAGGTAGCGGGAGGCCTCTACGAGCAGTACTTC,CAISEVAGGLYEQYF
TRBV29-1,TRBJ2-5,-,-,TGCAGCGTTGCGGAAGGGAGTGCGGAGACCCAGTACTTC,CSVAEGSAETQYF
TRBV27,TRBJ2-1,-,TRBD2,TGTGCCAGCAGTGCCCGGCCCGGGGGGGGTGAGCAGTTCTTC,CASSARPGGGEQFF
TRBV6-6,TRBJ1-1,-,-,TGTGCCAGCAGTTATCTCGGAGGAACTGAAGCTTTCTTT,CASSYLGGTEAFF
TRBV6-5,TRBJ2-1,once,TRBD2,TGTGCCAGCAACCGACTAGCGGACCAAGGGGAGCAGTTCTTC,CASNRLADQGEQFF
TRBV10-3,TRBJ2-3,-,TRBD2,TGTGCCACGAATGGGGGAACTAGCGGAAACACAGATACGCAGTATTTT,CATNGGTSGNTDTQYF